The clone carrying this T cell receptor (beta chain) came up a few times. What it binds is unknown. Vbeta (60) and Jbeta (13) primers were used in the PCR. Data came from immunoSEQ multiplex PCR; TCRdb stores just in-frame clones and leaves some out. The sample has more than 95,000 clones, roughly 13% seen once; the top ten hold roughly a sixth. The data were taken from a study of cytomegalovirus exposure and HLA in healthy donors. Points from the study as a whole: Researchers left out some V segments, among them TRBV6-2 and TRBV6-3, as indistinguishable.

The CDR3 covers 14 residues. The V gene lost 8 bases and the J gene lost 3 bases, with 16 bases spanning the gap. Germline lookup yields CDR1 SQVTM and CDR2 ANQGSEA. This chain joins TRBV29-1 and TRBJ2-2, with a weak D call TRBD1 (6 bases). Sample: PBMCs. This receptor was taken from a man aged 40-49 years in good health and CMV-seropositive. CDR3 coding DNA: TGCAGCACCAGGGGTGACGAGTACACCGGGGAGCTGTTTTTT. This codes for CSTRGDEYTGELFF.